This TCR beta chain emerged from a study of patients and donors after allogeneic stem cell transplantation. From the RT-PCR reads, TCRdb called clonotypes with MiXCR, one entry per CDR3 protein. Here the sample spans 410,000 or so distinct CDR3 sequences, 16% being singletons. Sequenced: blood, either unsorted or a sorted T cell fraction (not recorded which). The source of this sequence is a human donor who was either an allogeneic HSCT recipient or a stem cell or donor lymphocyte infusion donor (not recorded which). It is not recorded whose cells these are; they may come from a transplant donor.

CDR3 nucleotides: TGTGCCAGCAGTTCCTTAGGGCACACTGAAGCTTTCTTT. Amino acids: CASSSLGHTEAFF. J is TRBJ1-1 and V is TRBV12-3 or TRBV12-4; D gene ambiguous. V lost 4 bases and J lost 3, with 9 bases in between. The CDR3 has 13 amino acids.